This record covers a single T cell receptor (beta chain). Its specificity is unknown. This sample was included in a study of vaccination and CD4 T cells after COVID-19. Cultured CD4+ T cell DNA underwent sequencing with the Oncomine TCR Beta short-read assay. TCRdb analysed the PCR reads with MiXCR anew, one entry per CDR3 protein. Seen here are just over 6,000 distinct CDR3 sequences, just under 50% observed once, and the top ten hold 55% to 70%. Germline lookup yields CDR1 LGHNA and CDR2 YNFKEQ. Between the trimmed V and J ends, which lost 5 bases and 3 bases, there was a span of 14 bases. The CDR3 has 15 amino acids. The sample's treatment: roughly 10-day PBMC culture with coronavirus spike peptide pools or control peptides (ViraFEST assay). Samples of CD4+ T cells were obtained from the unexposed donor before the COVID-19 pandemic (2011-2018).

Source material: CD4+ T cells from blood, cultured in vitro. The receptor comes from a human donor in good health. The chain uses TRBV4-2 and TRBJ1-5; a possible D gene is TRBD1 (6 bases). DNA of the CDR3: TGTGCCAGCAGCAACACTGACAGGCCCAATCAGCCCCAGCATTTT. Translation: CASSNTDRPNQPQHF.